Listed below are T cell receptor beta chains from one sample, sequenced in a study of cytomegalovirus exposure and HLA in healthy donors. Libraries were prepared by immunoSEQ multiplex PCR; TCRdb keeps only in-frame clonotypes and omits some of them. The sample has 85,000 to 90,000 clones; around four fifths are singletons. The sample comprised PBMCs. The receptors were sampled from a man aged 30 to 39 in good health and CMV-seronegative. Each CDR3 is given with its conserved first and last residue. D genes are given only for firm matches. The size field is filled for only some rows; it gives once, few, many or a size class.

j_call d_call v_call clone_size cdr3_nt cdr3_aa
TRBJ2-5 TRBD1 TRBV2 NA TGTGCCAGCAGTGAACAGGGGGCAGAGACCCAGTACTTC CASSEQGAETQYF
TRBJ2-5 NA TRBV5-4 NA TGTGCCAGCAGCTTGGCGGGAACTCAAGAGACCCAGTACTTC CASSLAGTQETQYF
TRBJ1-1 TRBD1 TRBV7-8 NA TGTGCCAGCAGCTTGGGGGATACAGGGGGAGCTTTCTTT CASSLGDTGGAFF
TRBJ1-2 NA TRBV30 NA TGTGCCTGGAGTGTAAGGCCAGGGGTTAGAAACTATGGCTACACCTTC CAWSVRPGVRNYGYTF
TRBJ2-7 NA TRBV5-4 NA TGTGCCAGCATGGTTGGCCCTTCCTACGAGCAGTACTTC CASMVGPSYEQYF
TRBJ1-6 NA TRBV5-1 NA TGCGCCAGCAGCTTGTATGGGTCGGAGCGCAATTCACCCCTCCACTTT CASSLYGSERNSPLHF
TRBJ1-1 NA TRBV27 NA TGTGCCAGCAGTTTTGTTCTGGGGCATACTGAAGCTTTCTTT CASSFVLGHTEAFF
TRBJ1-1 TRBD1 TRBV9 NA TGTGCCAGCAGCGTCCGGACAGGGACGACTGAAGCTTTCTTT CASSVRTGTTEAFF
TRBJ2-1 TRBD2 TRBV15 NA TGTGCCACCAGCACCCCGGGGGGGGCTGGCCCCTACAATGAGCAGTTCTTC CATSTPGGAGPYNEQFF
TRBJ1-2 NA TRBV6-6 NA TGTGCCATCCAGGACAGTATTCACTATGGCTACACCTTC CAIQDSIHYGYTF
TRBJ1-2 NA TRBV29-1 NA TGCAGCGTGGACAGAATTTATGGCTACACCTTC CSVDRIYGYTF
TRBJ2-3 TRBD1 TRBV10-3 NA TGTGCCATCTCCGGACAGGTCTCAGATACGCAGTATTTT CAISGQVSDTQYF
TRBJ2-3 NA TRBV21-1 NA TGTGCCAGCAGCAAATATTGGGGACAGGCCCCAGATACGCAGTATTTT CASSKYWGQAPDTQYF
TRBJ2-3 TRBD2 TRBV28 NA TGTGCCAGCAGTTTAGGGACTAGCGGGGGTCCTCGCACAGATACGCAGTATTTT CASSLGTSGGPRTDTQYF
TRBJ1-2 NA TRBV10-3 NA TGTGCCATCACCCAGGACAGCTCTAACTATGGCTACACCTTC CAITQDSSNYGYTF
TRBJ2-7 NA TRBV5-1 NA TGCGCCAGCAGCCGGGCCGCGGAGGGAGTAACCTACGAGCAGTACTTC CASSRAAEGVTYEQYF
TRBJ2-7 TRBD1 TRBV19 NA TGTGCCAGTAGTATGGGACAGGGGACAGACTACGAGCAGTACTTC CASSMGQGTDYEQYF
TRBJ2-7 NA TRBV14 few TGTGCCAGCAGCCAAAACTACCCTGGATGGTTGCAGTACTTC CASSQNYPGWLQYF
TRBJ1-1 TRBD1 TRBV25-1 NA TGTGCCAGCAGTGCTGAGGGGGCAGGAGCTTTCTTT CASSAEGAGAFF
TRBJ1-6 TRBD1 TRBV6-6 few TGTGCCAGCAGTCAGGGACAGCACTATAATTCACCCCTCCACTTT CASSQGQHYNSPLHF
TRBJ1-6 NA TRBV30 NA TGTGCCTGGAGTATGGGCAGGGAAGGAAATTCACCCCTCCACTTT CAWSMGREGNSPLHF
TRBJ2-3 TRBD1 TRBV5-1 NA TGCGCCAGCACCACACAGGGGGCCCTTCTCACAGATACGCAGTATTTT CASTTQGALLTDTQYF
TRBJ2-7 TRBD1 TRBV5-1 NA TGCGCCAGCAGCTTGGAAGCAGGGGGAAGGTACGAGCAGTACTTC CASSLEAGGRYEQYF
TRBJ1-6 TRBD1 TRBV19 NA TGTGCCAGCCGGGACAGCGATAATTCACCCCTCCACTTT CASRDSDNSPLHF
TRBJ1-1 TRBD1 TRBV19 NA TGTGCCAGTTCAACTGGACAGGGGATCGGGAACACTGAAGCTTTCTTT CASSTGQGIGNTEAFF
TRBJ1-4 TRBD1 TRBV10-3 NA TGTGCCATCAGAGCCGGGACAGGGGGCTCAGCTAATGAAAAACTGTTTTTT CAIRAGTGGSANEKLFF
TRBJ2-7 TRBD1 TRBV7-2 NA TGTGCCAGCAGCAAGCGACAGGGTGCATCCTACGAGCAGTACTTC CASSKRQGASYEQYF
TRBJ2-7 TRBD2 TRBV4-1 NA TGCGCCAGCAGCCGATCCGGGGGGGCGGGAGAGCAGTACTTC CASSRSGGAGEQYF
TRBJ1-1 TRBD1 TRBV6-5 NA TGTGCCAGCAGTTACCGGACAGGGCGCTCTGAAGCTTTCTTT CASSYRTGRSEAFF
TRBJ1-6 NA TRBV6-5 NA TGTGCCAGCAGGGAGGACAGTGCGGATTCACCCCTCCACTTT CASREDSADSPLHF
TRBJ1-6 NA TRBV30 NA TGTGCCTGGAGTCCCCCACAGCATTCACCCCTTCACTTT CAWSPPQHSPLHF
TRBJ1-3 NA TRBV5-1 few TGCGCCAGCAGCTGGGGACAAGACTCTGGAAACACCATATATTTT CASSWGQDSGNTIYF
TRBJ1-4 NA TRBV19 NA TGTGCCAGTAGTCCAGGGGTTGTTGGGGAAAAACTGTTTTTT CASSPGVVGEKLFF
TRBJ2-1 TRBD2 TRBV5-1 few TGCGCCAGCAGCTTAAGCGGGGGGTACAATGAGCAGTTCTTC CASSLSGGYNEQFF
TRBJ1-5 TRBD1 TRBV6-5 few TGTGCCAGCAGTCTGGACAGGGGCGGAGAGCCCCAGCATTTT CASSLDRGGEPQHF
TRBJ2-1 TRBD2 TRBV29-1 once TGCAGCGTTGAAGGACTAGCGGGGGAAAACAATGAGCAGTTCTTC CSVEGLAGENNEQFF
TRBJ1-5 TRBD1 TRBV18 NA TGTGCCAGCTCACCACCGCCCGGGACAGGGACAAGTCAGCCCCAGCATTTT CASSPPPGTGTSQPQHF
TRBJ2-5 NA TRBV11-2 NA TGTGCCAGCAGCTTAGGGGCGGGTGAAGAGACCCAGTACTTC CASSLGAGEETQYF
TRBJ1-2 TRBD1 TRBV15 NA TGTGCCACCAGCAACCCCGTGCATGGGACAGGGGACTATGGCTACACCTTC CATSNPVHGTGDYGYTF
TRBJ1-2 TRBD1 TRBV5-4 NA TGTGCCAGCAGCTTGGGGACAGGGACCTATGGCTACACCTTC CASSLGTGTYGYTF
TRBJ2-7 TRBD1 TRBV5-1 NA TGCGCCAGCAGCTACAACAGGGGTAGTCCCTACGAGCAGTACTTC CASSYNRGSPYEQYF
TRBJ1-5 NA TRBV30 NA TGTGCCTGGAGTCAGGGAGGGGGCAATCAGCCCCAGCATTTT CAWSQGGGNQPQHF
TRBJ2-5 NA TRBV6-5 NA TGTGCCAGCAGTTACTCGACCTCGGGGAGCCAGTACTTC CASSYSTSGSQYF
TRBJ2-2 TRBD2 TRBV5-4 NA TGTGCCAGCAGCCGGGGACTAGCGTTGAACACCGGGGAGCTGTTTTTT CASSRGLALNTGELFF
TRBJ1-2 NA TRBV2 NA TGTGCCAGCAGCGCTTCCCAGGGCTATGGCTACACCTTC CASSASQGYGYTF
TRBJ1-5 TRBD1 TRBV7-2 NA TGTGCCAGCAGCCTCAGGGGGGGCAATCAGCCCCAGCATTTT CASSLRGGNQPQHF
TRBJ2-7 TRBD1 TRBV19 NA TGTGCCAGCCTGGGACAGAACTCCTACGAGCAGTACTTC CASLGQNSYEQYF
TRBJ2-7 NA TRBV29-1 NA TGCAGCGTTTCGGGGAGGAGCTCCTACGAGCAGTACTTC CSVSGRSSYEQYF
TRBJ2-3 TRBD2 TRBV30 NA TGTGCCTGGAGTCTAAAGATACTAGCGGGTTCTACAGATACGCAGTATTTT CAWSLKILAGSTDTQYF
TRBJ1-2 TRBD1 TRBV4-1 NA TGCGCCAGCAGCCAAGATCTGGACAGGGATGGCTACACCTTC CASSQDLDRDGYTF
TRBJ1-1 TRBD1 TRBV10-2 NA TGCGCCAGCACCTCAGGGGGCTCGGGAGACTTT CASTSGGSGDF
TRBJ2-2 NA TRBV9 few TGTGCCAGCAGCGTGGCGGACACCGGGGAGCTGTTTTTT CASSVADTGELFF
TRBJ2-1 TRBD2 TRBV5-1 NA TGCGCCAGCAGCTTGACGTGGGGCGGGGGGGTAAATGAGCAGTTCTTC CASSLTWGGGVNEQFF
TRBJ1-1 TRBD1 TRBV12-5 NA TGTGCTAGTGGTTTAACAGGGGGGACTGAAGCTTTCTTT CASGLTGGTEAFF
TRBJ2-7 TRBD2 TRBV27 NA TGTGCCAGCAGTTTCGGACTAGCGGGGGGGTACGAGCAGTACTTC CASSFGLAGGYEQYF
TRBJ2-7 NA TRBV28 NA TGTGCCAGCAGTTTGCGTGGGGCAACCTACGAGCAGTACTTC CASSLRGATYEQYF
TRBJ2-7 TRBD1 TRBV2 NA TGTGCCGGGGGACAGGGGAGAGAGCAGTACTTC CAGGQGREQYF
TRBJ1-1 NA TRBV28 NA TGTGCCAGCATTACGGACGGAGGAAACACTGAAGCTTTCTTT CASITDGGNTEAFF